This is a list of T cell receptor beta chains from one sample in a study of tumour-infiltrating T cells in Burkitt lymphoma. TCRdb's table, derived via immunoSEQ multiplex PCR, lists solely in-frame clones and lacks some. The sample includes some 17,000 clones, about 80% of them seen just once. The sequenced sample consisted of tumor tissue. These receptor sequences come from a human donor with diffuse large B-cell lymphoma. The CDR3 runs from the conserved cysteine through the conserved F or W. Fields, in order: J gene, V gene, D gene, clone size, CDR3 protein, CDR3 DNA. A D gene is named only where the DNA matches it firmly. For some rows the clone size is stated as once, few or many, or as a class when expanded; others skip it.

J: TRBJ1-4; V: TRBV5-1; D: -; size: once; CDR3: CASSLAMGFNEKLFF; DNA: TGCGCCAGCAGCTTGGCCATGGGGTTTAATGAAAAACTGTTTTTT
J: TRBJ1-4; V: TRBV6-6; D: TRBD1; size: -; CDR3: CASNDRGQDEKLFF; DNA: TGTGCCAGCAACGACAGGGGCCAAGATGAAAAACTGTTTTTT
J: TRBJ1-1; V: TRBV19; D: -; size: once; CDR3: CASSIRESTEAFF; DNA: TGTGCCAGTAGTATTCGGGAGAGCACTGAAGCTTTCTTT
J: TRBJ2-1; V: TRBV14; D: -; size: -; CDR3: CASSQVVRRVPDNEQFF; DNA: TGTGCCAGCAGCCAAGTAGTCCGGCGGGTGCCTGACAATGAGCAGTTCTTC
J: TRBJ1-2; V: TRBV4-3; D: -; size: -; CDR3: CASSQDSGITYGYTF; DNA: TGCGCCAGCAGCCAAGATTCCGGGATAACCTATGGCTACACCTTC
J: TRBJ2-7; V: TRBV6-5; D: TRBD2; size: -; CDR3: CASIRTSGSYEQYF; DNA: TGTGCCAGCATCAGGACTAGCGGTTCCTACGAGCAGTACTTC
J: TRBJ2-6; V: TRBV19; D: TRBD1; size: -; CDR3: CASSSGTGGATGANVLTF; DNA: TGTGCCAGTAGTTCCGGGACAGGGGGCGCGACTGGGGCCAACGTCCTGACTTTC
J: TRBJ2-1; V: TRBV7-8; D: -; size: -; CDR3: CASSLGGLADYNEQFF; DNA: TGTGCCAGCAGCCTGGGGGGGCTAGCCGACTACAATGAGCAGTTCTTC
J: TRBJ1-1; V: TRBV13; D: -; size: -; CDR3: CASSPHFTGNTEAFF; DNA: TGTGCCAGCAGCCCGCATTTTACTGGGAACACTGAAGCTTTCTTT
J: TRBJ2-5; V: TRBV5-6; D: TRBD2; size: -; CDR3: CASSWGDGAGGQETQYF; DNA: TGTGCCAGCAGCTGGGGTGATGGGGCGGGAGGACAAGAGACCCAGTACTTC
J: TRBJ2-1; V: TRBV19; D: -; size: -; CDR3: CASSPDGSSYNEQFF; DNA: TGTGCCAGTAGTCCGGACGGGAGCTCCTACAATGAGCAGTTCTTC
J: TRBJ1-2; V: TRBV29-1; D: -; size: -; CDR3: CSVVPSGFRGYTF; DNA: TGCAGCGTTGTTCCCTCAGGATTTCGTGGCTACACCTTC
J: TRBJ1-5; V: TRBV6-1; D: TRBD1; size: -; CDR3: CASSEGQGNPINQPQHF; DNA: TGTGCCAGCAGTGAAGGACAGGGGAACCCTATAAATCAGCCCCAGCATTTT
J: TRBJ2-4; V: TRBV7-8; D: -; size: -; CDR3: CASSLERGLAKNIQYF; DNA: TGTGCCAGCAGCTTAGAACGTGGGCTAGCCAAAAACATTCAGTACTTC
J: TRBJ1-1; V: TRBV4-3; D: -; size: -; CDR3: CASSQALARDGIEAFF; DNA: TGCGCCAGCAGCCAAGCTCTGGCACGGGATGGGATTGAAGCTTTCTTT
J: TRBJ1-2; V: TRBV27; D: -; size: -; CDR3: CASSLVGGRWSYGYTF; DNA: TGTGCCAGCAGTTTAGTCGGGGGCCGCTGGTCTTATGGCTACACCTTC
J: TRBJ2-2; V: TRBV7-2; D: -; size: -; CDR3: CASSLDQFGELFF; DNA: TGTGCCAGCAGCTTAGATCAGTTCGGGGAGCTGTTTTTT
J: TRBJ2-2; V: TRBV9; D: -; size: -; CDR3: CASSVGLGGQGPGELFF; DNA: TGTGCCAGCAGCGTAGGATTGGGGGGGCAGGGACCCGGGGAGCTGTTTTTT
J: TRBJ1-1; V: TRBV4-2; D: -; size: -; CDR3: CASSQAGPNTEAFF; DNA: TGTGCCAGCAGCCAAGCTGGGCCAAACACTGAAGCTTTCTTT
J: TRBJ1-1; V: TRBV19; D: -; size: -; CDR3: CASSPREGRDTEAFF; DNA: TGTGCCAGTAGTCCGAGGGAGGGGAGGGACACTGAAGCTTTCTTT
J: TRBJ2-1; V: TRBV9; D: TRBD2; size: -; CDR3: CASSVVAGIYNEQFF; DNA: TGTGCCAGCAGCGTAGTAGCGGGAATATACAATGAGCAGTTCTTC
J: TRBJ1-2; V: TRBV18; D: -; size: -; CDR3: CASSPDRGEVHGYTF; DNA: TGTGCCAGCTCACCGGATAGGGGAGAGGTTCATGGCTACACCTTC
J: TRBJ1-1; V: TRBV7-9; D: -; size: -; CDR3: CASSPWAGVTEAFF; DNA: TGTGCCAGCAGCCCTTGGGCAGGGGTCACTGAAGCTTTCTTT
J: TRBJ2-7; V: TRBV4-3; D: -; size: -; CDR3: CASSQDQGYEQYF; DNA: TGCGCCAGCAGCCAGGATCAGGGTTACGAGCAGTACTTC
J: TRBJ2-5; V: TRBV5-4; D: -; size: -; CDR3: CASSKSRGEEETQYF; DNA: TGTGCCAGCAGTAAAAGCAGGGGGGAGGAGGAGACCCAGTACTTC
J: TRBJ2-7; V: TRBV7-6; D: -; size: -; CDR3: CASSQLFSSGYEQYF; DNA: TGTGCCAGCAGCCAGCTATTCTCCAGCGGCTACGAGCAGTACTTC
J: TRBJ1-2; V: TRBV19; D: -; size: -; CDR3: CASSGSVYGYTF; DNA: TGTGCCAGTAGTGGTTCGGTCTATGGCTACACCTTC
J: TRBJ2-2; V: TRBV27; D: -; size: -; CDR3: CASRKGRTGELFF; DNA: TGTGCCAGCCGGAAGGGGAGGACCGGGGAGCTGTTTTTT
J: TRBJ2-6; V: TRBV19; D: -; size: once; CDR3: CASSLGTGANVLTF; DNA: TGTGCCAGTAGTTTGGGGACTGGGGCCAACGTCCTGACTTTC
J: TRBJ2-7; V: TRBV7-9; D: TRBD2; size: -; CDR3: CASSLALTSGRLDEQYF; DNA: TGTGCCAGCAGCTTAGCGCTTACTAGCGGGAGATTAGACGAGCAGTACTTC
J: TRBJ1-1; V: TRBV19; D: -; size: -; CDR3: CASSPKGYGTEAFF; DNA: TGTGCCAGTAGTCCAAAGGGGTATGGGACTGAAGCTTTCTTT
J: TRBJ2-7; V: TRBV7-2; D: TRBD2; size: -; CDR3: CASSLGRAGGYEQYF; DNA: TGTGCCAGCAGCTTAGGGCGAGCGGGAGGCTACGAGCAGTACTTC
J: TRBJ2-7; V: TRBV11-2; D: -; size: -; CDR3: CASSLEYGRYEQYF; DNA: TGTGCCAGCAGCTTAGAGTATGGCCGCTACGAGCAGTACTTC
J: TRBJ1-4; V: TRBV13; D: -; size: -; CDR3: CASSQTVPTNEKLFF; DNA: TGTGCCAGCAGCCAAACGGTCCCAACTAATGAAAAACTGTTTTTT
J: TRBJ1-5; V: TRBV5-1; D: -; size: -; CDR3: CASSLLGGDQPQHF; DNA: TGCGCCAGCAGCTTGTTGGGGGGCGATCAGCCCCAGCATTTT
J: TRBJ1-1; V: TRBV4-3; D: -; size: once; CDR3: CASSQERGIPNTEAFF; DNA: TGCGCCAGCAGCCAAGAAAGGGGAATCCCAAACACTGAAGCTTTCTTT
J: TRBJ1-1; V: TRBV5-6; D: -; size: -; CDR3: CASSISGNTEAFF; DNA: TGTGCCAGCAGCATCTCAGGGAACACTGAAGCTTTCTTT
J: TRBJ2-7; V: TRBV7-9; D: TRBD2; size: -; CDR3: CASSVAGAHEQYF; DNA: TGTGCCAGCAGCGTAGCGGGGGCTCACGAGCAGTACTTC
J: TRBJ2-7; V: TRBV19; D: -; size: -; CDR3: CASGWGYEQYF; DNA: TGTGCCAGTGGATGGGGCTACGAGCAGTACTTC
J: TRBJ1-2; V: TRBV4-3; D: -; size: -; CDR3: CASSQDAGDYGYTF; DNA: TGCGCCAGCAGCCAAGATGCAGGGGACTATGGCTACACCTTC
J: TRBJ2-6; V: TRBV5-4; D: TRBD2; size: -; CDR3: CASTQKRMGTTISGANVLTF; DNA: TGTGCCAGCACCCAAAAGCGGATGGGGACTACCATCTCTGGGGCCAACGTCCTGACTTTC
J: TRBJ2-2; V: TRBV9; D: -; size: -; CDR3: CASSVVIGGATRELFF; DNA: TGTGCCAGCAGCGTAGTAATAGGTGGGGCGACCAGGGAGCTGTTTTTT
J: TRBJ1-4; V: TRBV7-9; D: TRBD1; size: few; CDR3: CASSHRDRKGELFF; DNA: TGTGCCAGCAGCCACCGGGACAGGAAAGGAGAACTGTTTTTT
J: TRBJ1-2; V: TRBV5-6; D: -; size: -; CDR3: CASSLVADYGYTF; DNA: TGTGCCAGCAGCTTGGTAGCCGACTATGGCTACACCTTC
J: TRBJ2-7; V: TRBV5-5; D: -; size: -; CDR3: CASSLVGLQGVEQYF; DNA: TGTGCCAGCAGCTTGGTTGGTTTACAGGGAGTCGAGCAGTACTTC
J: TRBJ2-1; V: TRBV9; D: -; size: -; CDR3: CASSELEQGGEQFF; DNA: TGTGCCAGCAGCGAGCTAGAACAGGGAGGAGAGCAGTTCTTC
J: TRBJ1-1; V: TRBV2; D: -; size: -; CDR3: CASSPEPTEAFF; DNA: TGTGCCAGCAGTCCGGAACCCACTGAAGCTTTCTTT
J: TRBJ1-1; V: TRBV13; D: -; size: few; CDR3: CASSSTDRNTEAFF; DNA: TGTGCCAGCAGCAGCACTGACAGGAACACTGAAGCTTTCTTT
J: TRBJ1-1; V: TRBV5-1; D: -; size: medium-sized; CDR3: CASSLVSRGVPEAFF; DNA: TGCGCCAGCAGCTTGGTGTCACGCGGGGTTCCTGAAGCTTTCTTT